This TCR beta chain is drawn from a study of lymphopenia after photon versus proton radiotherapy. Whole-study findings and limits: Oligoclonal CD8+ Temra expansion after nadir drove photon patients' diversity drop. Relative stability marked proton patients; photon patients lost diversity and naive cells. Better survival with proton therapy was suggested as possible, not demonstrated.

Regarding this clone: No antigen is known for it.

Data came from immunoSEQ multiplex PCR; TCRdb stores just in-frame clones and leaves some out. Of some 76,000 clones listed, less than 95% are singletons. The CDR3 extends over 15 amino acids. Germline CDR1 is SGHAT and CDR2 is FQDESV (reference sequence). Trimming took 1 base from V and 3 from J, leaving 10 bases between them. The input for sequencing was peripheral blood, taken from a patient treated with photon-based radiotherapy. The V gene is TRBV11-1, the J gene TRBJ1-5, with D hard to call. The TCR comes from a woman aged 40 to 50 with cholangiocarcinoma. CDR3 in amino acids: CASSLGSGYNQPQHF. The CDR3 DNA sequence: TGTGCCAGCAGCTTAGGTTCGGGGTACAATCAGCCCCAGCATTTT. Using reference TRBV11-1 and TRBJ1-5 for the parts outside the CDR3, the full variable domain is EAEVAQSPRYKITEKSQAVAFWCDPISGHATLYWYRQILGQGPELLVQFQDESVVDDSQLPKDRFSAERLKGVDSTLKIQPAELGDSAMYLCASSLGSGYNQPQHFGDGTRLSIL.